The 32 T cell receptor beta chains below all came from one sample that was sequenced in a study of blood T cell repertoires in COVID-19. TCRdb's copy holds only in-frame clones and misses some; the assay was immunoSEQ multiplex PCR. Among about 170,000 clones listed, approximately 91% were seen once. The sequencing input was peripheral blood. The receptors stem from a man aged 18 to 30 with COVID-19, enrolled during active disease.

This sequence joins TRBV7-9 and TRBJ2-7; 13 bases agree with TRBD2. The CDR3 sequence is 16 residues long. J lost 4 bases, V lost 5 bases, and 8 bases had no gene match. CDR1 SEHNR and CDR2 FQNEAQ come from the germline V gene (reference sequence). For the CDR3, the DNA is TGTGCCAGCAGCCCCCGGACTAGCGGGAGTCGGTACGAGCAGTACTTC. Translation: CASSPRTSGSRYEQYF.

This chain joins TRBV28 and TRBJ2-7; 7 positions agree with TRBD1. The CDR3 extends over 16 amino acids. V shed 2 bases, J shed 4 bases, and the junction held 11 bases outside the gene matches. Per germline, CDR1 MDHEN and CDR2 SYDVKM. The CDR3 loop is CASSLRRTGDTYEQYF. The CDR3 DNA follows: TGTGCCAGCAGTTTAAGGAGAACAGGGGATACTTACGAGCAGTACTTC.

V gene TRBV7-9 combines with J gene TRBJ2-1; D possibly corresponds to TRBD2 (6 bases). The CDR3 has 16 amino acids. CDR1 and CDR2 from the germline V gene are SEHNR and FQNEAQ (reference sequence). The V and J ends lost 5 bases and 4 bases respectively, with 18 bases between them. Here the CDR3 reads CASSPQAGRLYNEQFF. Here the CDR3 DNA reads TGTGCCAGCAGCCCACAGGCGGGACGTTTATACAATGAGCAGTTCTTC.

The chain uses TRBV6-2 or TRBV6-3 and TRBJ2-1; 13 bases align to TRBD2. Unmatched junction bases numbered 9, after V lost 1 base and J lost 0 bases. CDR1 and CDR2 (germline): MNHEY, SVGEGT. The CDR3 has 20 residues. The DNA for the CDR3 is TGTGCCAGCAGTTACTATCTAGGGACTAGCGGGGTGAGCTCCTACAATGAGCAGTTCTTC. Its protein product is CASSYYLGTSGVSSYNEQFF.

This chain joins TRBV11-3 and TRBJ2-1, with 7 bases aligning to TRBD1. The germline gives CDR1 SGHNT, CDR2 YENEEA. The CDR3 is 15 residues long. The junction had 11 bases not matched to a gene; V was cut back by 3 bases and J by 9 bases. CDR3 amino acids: CASSLGYGTAAEQFF. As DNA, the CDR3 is TGTGCCAGCAGCTTGGGTTATGGGACAGCTGCTGAGCAGTTCTTC.

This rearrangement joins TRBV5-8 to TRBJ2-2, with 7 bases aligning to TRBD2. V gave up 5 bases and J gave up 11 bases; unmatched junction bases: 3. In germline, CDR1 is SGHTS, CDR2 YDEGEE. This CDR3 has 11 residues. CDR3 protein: CASRGGGELFF. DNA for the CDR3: TGTGCCAGCAGGGGCGGGGGTGAGCTGTTTTTT.

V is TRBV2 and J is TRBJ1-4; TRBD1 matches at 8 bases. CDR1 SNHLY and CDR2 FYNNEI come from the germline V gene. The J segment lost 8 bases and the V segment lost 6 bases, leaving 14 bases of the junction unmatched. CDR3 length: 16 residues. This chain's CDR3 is CASRTHGGQDREKLFF. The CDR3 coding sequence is TGTGCCAGCAGGACCCATGGGGGACAGGACCGAGAAAAACTGTTTTTT.

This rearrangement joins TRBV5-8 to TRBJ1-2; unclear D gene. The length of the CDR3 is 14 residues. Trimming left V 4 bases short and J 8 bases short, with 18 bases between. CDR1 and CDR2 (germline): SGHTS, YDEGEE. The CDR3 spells CASSPRGLGRGYTF. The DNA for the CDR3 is TGTGCCAGCAGCCCCCGAGGACTAGGAAGGGGCTACACCTTC.

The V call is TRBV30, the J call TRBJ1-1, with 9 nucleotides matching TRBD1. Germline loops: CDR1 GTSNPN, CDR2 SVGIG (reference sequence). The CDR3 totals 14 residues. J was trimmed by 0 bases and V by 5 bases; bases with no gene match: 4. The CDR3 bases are TGTGCCTGGGTGGGGACAGGGTTGAACACTGAAGCTTTCTTT. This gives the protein CAWVGTGLNTEAFF.

The CDR3 here is CASSDTGTTYNEQFF. CDR3 sequence (DNA): TGCGCCAGCAGTGATACAGGGACCACCTACAATGAGCAGTTCTTC. The V gene is TRBV10-2, the J gene TRBJ2-1; D is possibly TRBD1 (6 bases). The CDR3 has 15 amino acids. CDR1 WSHSY and CDR2 SAAADI come from the germline V gene. V lost 3 bases and J 2 bases, leaving 11 bases between the germline ends.

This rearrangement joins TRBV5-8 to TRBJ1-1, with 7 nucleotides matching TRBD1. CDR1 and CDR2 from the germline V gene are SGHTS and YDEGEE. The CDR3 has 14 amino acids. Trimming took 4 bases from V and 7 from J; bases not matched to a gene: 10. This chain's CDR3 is CASSNRGGAFEAFF. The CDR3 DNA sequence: TGTGCCAGCAGCAACCGAGGGGGCGCATTTGAAGCTTTCTTT.

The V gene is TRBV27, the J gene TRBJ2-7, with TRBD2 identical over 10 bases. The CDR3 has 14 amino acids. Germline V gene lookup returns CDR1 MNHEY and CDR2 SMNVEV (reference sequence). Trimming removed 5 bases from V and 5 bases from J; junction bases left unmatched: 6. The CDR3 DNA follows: TGTGCCAGCAGTATCTATAGCGGGAGGAACGAGCAGTACTTC. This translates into CASSIYSGRNEQYF.

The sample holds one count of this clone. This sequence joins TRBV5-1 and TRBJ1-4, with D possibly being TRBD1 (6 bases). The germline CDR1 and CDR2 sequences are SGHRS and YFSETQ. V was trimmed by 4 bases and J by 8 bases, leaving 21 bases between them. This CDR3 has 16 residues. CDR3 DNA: TGCGCCAGCAGCCCTTCTGTTAGTGGGGGGGGCGAAAAACTGTTTTTT. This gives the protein CASSPSVSGGGEKLFF.

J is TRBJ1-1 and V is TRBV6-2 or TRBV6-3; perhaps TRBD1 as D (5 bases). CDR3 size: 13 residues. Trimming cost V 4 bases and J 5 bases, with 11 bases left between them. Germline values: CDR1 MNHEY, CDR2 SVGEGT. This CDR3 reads CASSWGGRTEAFF. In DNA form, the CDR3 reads TGTGCCAGCAGTTGGGGGGGGAGAACTGAAGCTTTCTTT.

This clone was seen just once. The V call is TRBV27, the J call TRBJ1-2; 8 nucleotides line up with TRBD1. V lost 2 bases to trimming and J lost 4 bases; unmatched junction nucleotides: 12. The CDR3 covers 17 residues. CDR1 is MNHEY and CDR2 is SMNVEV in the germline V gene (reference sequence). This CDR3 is CASSLAQGDHQSYGYTF. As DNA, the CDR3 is TGTGCCAGCAGTTTAGCACAGGGGGATCACCAATCCTATGGCTACACCTTC.

The CDR3 nucleotides are TGTGCCAGCAGCGGTGGTTGGCAGGGGGCAAACTATGGCTACACCTTC. The encoded protein is CASSGGWQGANYGYTF. The J gene is TRBJ1-2, the V gene TRBV9; 8 bases fit TRBD1. The CDR3 runs 16 residues. Germline CDR1 and CDR2: SGDLS and YYNGEE. V gave up 3 bases and J gave up 2 bases; unmatched junction bases: 9.

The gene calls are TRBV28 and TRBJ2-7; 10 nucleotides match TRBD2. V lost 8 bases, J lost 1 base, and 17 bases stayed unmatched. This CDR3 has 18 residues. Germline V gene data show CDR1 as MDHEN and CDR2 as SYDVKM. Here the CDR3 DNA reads TGTGCCAGCGGGTCCGAGGGGCTAGCGGGAGACTTTTCCTACGAGCAGTACTTC. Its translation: CASGSEGLAGDFSYEQYF. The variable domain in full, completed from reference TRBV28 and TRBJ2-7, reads DVKVTQSSRYLVKRTGEKVFLECVQDMDHENMFWYRQDPGLGLRLIYFSYDVKMKEKGDIPEGYSVSREKKERFSLILESASTNQTSMYLCASGSEGLAGDFSYEQYFGPGTRLTVT.

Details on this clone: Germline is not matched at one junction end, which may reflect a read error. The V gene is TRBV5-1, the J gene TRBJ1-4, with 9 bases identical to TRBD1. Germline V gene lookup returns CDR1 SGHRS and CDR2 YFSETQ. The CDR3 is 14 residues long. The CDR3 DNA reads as TGCGCCAGCAGCTCCGGGACAGGGAATGAAAAACTGCTTTTT. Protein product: CASSSGTGNEKLLF.

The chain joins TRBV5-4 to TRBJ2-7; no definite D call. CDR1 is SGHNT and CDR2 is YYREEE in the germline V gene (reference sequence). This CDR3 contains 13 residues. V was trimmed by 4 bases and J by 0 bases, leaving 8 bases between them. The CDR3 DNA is TGTGCCAGCAGCGTTGACATCTCCTACGAGCAGTACTTC. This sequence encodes CASSVDISYEQYF.

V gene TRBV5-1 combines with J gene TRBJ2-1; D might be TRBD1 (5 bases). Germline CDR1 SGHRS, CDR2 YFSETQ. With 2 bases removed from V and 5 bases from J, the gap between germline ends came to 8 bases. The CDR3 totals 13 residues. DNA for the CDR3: TGCGCCAGCAGCTTTATGACAGACAATGAGCAGTTCTTC. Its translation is CASSFMTDNEQFF.

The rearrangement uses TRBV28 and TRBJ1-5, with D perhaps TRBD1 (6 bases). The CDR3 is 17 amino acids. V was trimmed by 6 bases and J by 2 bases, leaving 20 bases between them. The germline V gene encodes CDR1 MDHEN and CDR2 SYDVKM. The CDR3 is CASSLPGETKGNQPQHF. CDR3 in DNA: TGTGCCAGCAGCCTACCAGGGGAAACGAAGGGCAATCAGCCCCAGCATTTT.

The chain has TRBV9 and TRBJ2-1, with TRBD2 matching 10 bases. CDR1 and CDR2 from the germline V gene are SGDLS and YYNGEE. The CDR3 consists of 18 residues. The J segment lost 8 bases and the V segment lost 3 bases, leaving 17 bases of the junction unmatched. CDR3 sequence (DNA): TGTGCCAGCAGCGCCCGGGGACTAGCGAGAGGGGGTATAGATGAGCAGTTCTTC. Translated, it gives CASSARGLARGGIDEQFF.

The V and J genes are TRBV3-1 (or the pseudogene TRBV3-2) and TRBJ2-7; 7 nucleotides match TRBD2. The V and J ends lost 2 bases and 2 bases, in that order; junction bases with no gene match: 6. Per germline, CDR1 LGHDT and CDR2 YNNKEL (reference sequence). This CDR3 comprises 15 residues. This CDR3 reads CASSQIPSGPYEQYF. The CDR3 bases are TGTGCCAGCAGCCAAATTCCTAGCGGTCCCTACGAGCAGTACTTC.

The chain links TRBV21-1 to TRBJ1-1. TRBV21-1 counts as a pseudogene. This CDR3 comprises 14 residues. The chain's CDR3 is CASSSGREVAEAFF. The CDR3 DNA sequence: TGTGCCAGCAGCTCGGGACGGGAGGTCGCTGAAGCTTTCTTT.

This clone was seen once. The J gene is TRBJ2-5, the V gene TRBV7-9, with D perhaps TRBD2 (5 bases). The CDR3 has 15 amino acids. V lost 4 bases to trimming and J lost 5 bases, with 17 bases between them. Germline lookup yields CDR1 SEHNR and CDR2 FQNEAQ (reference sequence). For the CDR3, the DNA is TGTGCCAGCAGCTGGGTGAGGGAGAGAGAGGAGACCCAGTACTTC. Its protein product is CASSWVREREETQYF.

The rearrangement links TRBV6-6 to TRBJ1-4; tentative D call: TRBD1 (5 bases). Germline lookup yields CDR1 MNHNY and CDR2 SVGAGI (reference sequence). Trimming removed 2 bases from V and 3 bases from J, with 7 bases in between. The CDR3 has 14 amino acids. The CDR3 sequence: CASSYRGANEKLFF. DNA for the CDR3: TGTGCCAGCAGTTACAGGGGTGCTAATGAAAAACTGTTTTTT.

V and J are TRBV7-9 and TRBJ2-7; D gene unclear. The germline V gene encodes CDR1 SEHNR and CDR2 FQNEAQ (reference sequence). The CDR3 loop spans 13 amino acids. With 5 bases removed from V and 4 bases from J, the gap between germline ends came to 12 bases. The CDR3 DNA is TGTGCCAGCAGCCCCCGCGAGGCGTACGAGCAGTACTTC. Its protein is CASSPREAYEQYF.

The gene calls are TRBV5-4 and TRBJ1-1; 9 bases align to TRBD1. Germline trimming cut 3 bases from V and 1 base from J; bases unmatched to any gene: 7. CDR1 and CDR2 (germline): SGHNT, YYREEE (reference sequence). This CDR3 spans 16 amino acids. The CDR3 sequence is CASSSNHRGRNTEAFF. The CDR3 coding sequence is TGTGCCAGCAGCTCAAACCACAGGGGGCGGAACACTGAAGCTTTCTTT.

CDR3 loop: CASSFGETQYF. The CDR3 DNA reads TGCGCCAGCAGCTTCGGAGAGACCCAGTACTTC. J is TRBJ2-5 and V is TRBV5-1; D is unclear. Per germline, CDR1 SGHRS and CDR2 YFSETQ. The CDR3 has 11 amino acids. V lost 2 bases, J lost 4 bases, and 3 bases lay in between.

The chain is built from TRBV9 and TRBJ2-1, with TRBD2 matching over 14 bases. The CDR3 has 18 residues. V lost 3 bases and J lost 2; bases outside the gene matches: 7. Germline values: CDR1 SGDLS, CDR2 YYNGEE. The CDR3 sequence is CASSAGTSGRNTYNEQFF. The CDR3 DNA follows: TGTGCCAGCAGCGCGGGGACTAGCGGGAGAAATACCTACAATGAGCAGTTCTTC.

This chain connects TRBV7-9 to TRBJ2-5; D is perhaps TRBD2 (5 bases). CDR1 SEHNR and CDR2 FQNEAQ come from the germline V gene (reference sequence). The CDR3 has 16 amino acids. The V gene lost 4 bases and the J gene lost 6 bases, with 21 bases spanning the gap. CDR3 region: CASSSIRATGRKTQYF. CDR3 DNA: TGTGCCAGCAGCTCAATCCGGGCCACGGGGAGAAAGACCCAGTACTTC.

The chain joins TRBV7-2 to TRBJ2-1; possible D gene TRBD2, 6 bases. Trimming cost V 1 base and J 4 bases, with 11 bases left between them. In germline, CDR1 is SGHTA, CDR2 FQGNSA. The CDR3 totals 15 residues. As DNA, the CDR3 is TGTGCCAGCAGCTTAGTTAGCGGAAATTACAATGAGCAGTTCTTC. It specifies CASSLVSGNYNEQFF.